This TCR beta chain originates from a study of a mutant IDH1 vaccine in newly diagnosed glioma. Germline values: CDR1 PRHDT, CDR2 FYEKMQ (reference sequence). This CDR3 region has 16 residues. After removal of 0 bases from V and 8 bases from J, the junction contained 6 bases not matched to a gene. As to time point: baseline, week 1 (first vaccination visit). Treatment: pre-vaccination baseline after standard-of-care therapy. Sequencing used immunoSEQ multiplex PCR; TCRdb keeps in-frame clones, though not all of them. The table shows roughly 15,000 clones, with 75% to 90% occurring only once. This specimen consisted of PBMCs, obtained from a glioma patient treated with radiotherapy, temozolomide or both. This chain connects TRBV13 to TRBJ2-2; 10 bases agree with TRBD2. This receptor was taken from a woman aged 40 to 50 with glioma. Some clones in this sample may be carry-over from other donors' samples. The CDR3 region is CASSLGLAGARGELFF. The CDR3 DNA follows: TGTGCCAGCAGCTTAGGGCTAGCGGGAGCGAGAGGGGAGCTGTTTTTT.